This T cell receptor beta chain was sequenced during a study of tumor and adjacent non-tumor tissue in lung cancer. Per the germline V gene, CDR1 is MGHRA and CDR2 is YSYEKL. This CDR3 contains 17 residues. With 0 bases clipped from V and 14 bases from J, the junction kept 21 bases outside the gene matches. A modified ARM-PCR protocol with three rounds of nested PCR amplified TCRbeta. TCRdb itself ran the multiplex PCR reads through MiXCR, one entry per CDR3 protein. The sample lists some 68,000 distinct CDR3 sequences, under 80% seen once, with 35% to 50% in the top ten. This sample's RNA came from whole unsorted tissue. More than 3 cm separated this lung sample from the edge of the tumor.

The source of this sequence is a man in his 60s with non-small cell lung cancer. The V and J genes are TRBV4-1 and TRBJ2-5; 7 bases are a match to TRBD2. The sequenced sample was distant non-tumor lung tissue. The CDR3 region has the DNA TGCGCCAGCAGCCAAGAGGACGGGAGGTCGAGGGGAGAGATCCACTACTTC. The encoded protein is CASSQEDGRSRGEIHYF.